This T cell receptor (beta chain) was recorded in a study of blood T cell repertoires in COVID-19 (dated by TCRdb to 2019 to 2021). For context, the study as a whole: Samples covering the acute and convalescent phases of COVID-19 were provided by collaborators in the United States, Italy and Spain. The prospective study material was composed of cDNA or gDNA derived from T cells, B-cell-depleted T cells, or PBMCs. Deeply sampled blood TCRbeta repertoires from subjects exposed to, actively infected with, or recovered from COVID-19 were included in the dataset. The repertoires were released in a freely available public database meant as a resource for research on the immune response to SARS-CoV-2. The samples were drawn from the first 160 participants of the ongoing ImmuneRACE study and from some 1,300 subjects provided by 6 global collaborators. The sample metadata nearly always contained a de-identified subject ID, COVID-19 status, age in years and sex. Where available, HLA class I and class II types were obtained from metadata supplied by the sample provider rather than from assay-based typing.

Via the germline V gene, CDR1 is MNHEY and CDR2 SVGAGI. Spanning cysteine to phenylalanine, the CDR3 consists of 16 amino acids. The DNA shown is the 48-base CDR3, in frame from base 1. The junction shows trimming of 4 bases on V and 0 bases on J, plus 14 bases between the germline ends. Turning to this clone: What this receptor recognizes is not known. Base qualities are not recorded, but no much larger clone differs from it by a single base.

Here is what the overall study found, with its caveats: How much clinical and demographic metadata was included differed by source and by participant, and the metadata was provided uncurated.

TCRbeta CDR3 regions were amplified from genomic DNA using the immunoSEQ Assay, a bias-controlled multiplex PCR. From the authors' description of their analysis: The number of nucleated cells in each sample was estimated by amplification of reference gene primers within the assay. Sequence reads were collapsed and filtered to measure the absolute abundance of every unique TCRbeta CDR3 rearrangement. Productive Simpson clonality was computed per sample as the square root of Simpson's diversity index over productive rearrangements. TCRdb obtained this table from immuneACCESS and retained in-frame rearrangements with V and J assigned. These tables miss some clones; where compared with another copy, unresolved V genes account for less than half of the shortfall, and the remainder is unexplained. V, J and clone size are taken as reported in that table, and D and trimming were inferred from the DNA itself. Here the sample has roughly 290,000 clones; 80% to 90% occur a single time. Clones ranked in the top ten supply approximately 0.84% of the sample.

Whole blood was collected in K2EDTA tubes by collaborating institutions according to the institutions' own protocols. For TCRbeta analysis, collaborators shipped samples as frozen whole blood, isolated PBMCs, or DNA extracted from either of those sample types. The receptor's source is a young man with acute or convalescent COVID-19. Source material: peripheral blood. The chain links TRBV6-5 with TRBJ2-3; 5 matching bases give a weak D call of TRBD1. The CDR3 in this case is CASSFKGYSSTDTQYF. The DNA is TGTGCCAGCAGTTTTAAGGGGTACTCTAGCACAGATACGCAGTATTTT.